These T cell receptor beta chains were read from a single sample in a study of blood T cells in healthy people across ages. TCRdb processed the 5' RACE reads anew with MiXCR; each CDR3 protein has one entry. The table records hundreds of thousands of distinct CDR3 sequences, about 32% of them present only once. Sequenced material: blood. The receptors derive from a woman older than 75 in good health. Both conserved end residues are part of each CDR3. The order of the fields is CDR3 length, V gene, J gene, CDR3 protein.

>15|TRBV20-1|TRBJ2-7
CSARFSTGESHEQYF
>11|TRBV7-9|TRBJ2-7
CASSDSAEQYF
>15|TRBV7-9|TRBJ1-1
CASSLVQTANTEAFF
>18|TRBV4-2|TRBJ1-6
CASSLNPGQGARNSPLHF
>14|TRBV5-1|TRBJ2-1
CASSLGLQGDEQFF
>13|TRBV28|TRBJ2-7
CASIGTETYEQYF
>15|TRBV20-1|TRBJ1-4
CSARDPQGLGEKLFF
>14|TRBV6-1|TRBJ1-1
CASRASGGGTEAFF
>15|TRBV10-3|TRBJ2-1
CAISPRQGLYNEQFF
>13|TRBV2|TRBJ2-5
CASNPGGAETQYF
>12|TRBV6-6|TRBJ2-2
CASSYAIGELFF
>16|TRBV3-1|TRBJ2-1
CASSQDPAGDHNEQFF
>14|TRBV7-9|TRBJ1-5
CASSLDTAGTSQHF
>16|TRBV5-1|TRBJ2-1
CASSLVLSGGQASQFF
>14|TRBV15|TRBJ1-1
CATSSRGVNTEAFF
>12|TRBV3-1|TRBJ1-5
CASSQQGQPQHF
>15|TRBV5-1|TRBJ2-7
CASSAGDSSSYEQYF
>14|TRBV5-1|TRBJ2-7
CASTPDRGAYEQYF
>15|TRBV4-3|TRBJ2-7
CASSLNTGGGYEQYF
>15|TRBV5-1|.
CASILSPGTPYEQYF
>12|TRBV6-2/TRBV6-3|TRBJ1-5
CASNRAGAPQHF
>13|TRBV29-1|TRBJ2-1
CSAQGSRSGEQFF
>13|TRBV6-2/TRBV6-3|TRBJ1-5
CASADRSGQPQHF
>14|TRBV9|TRBJ1-1
CASSAFPRDTEAFF
>15|TRBV11-2|TRBJ2-3
CASSPRRGGTDTQYF
>14|TRBV7-3|TRBJ2-3
CASSPYQRADTQYF
>17|TRBV12-5|TRBJ1-2
CASGFPGMRQSNYGYTF
>14|TRBV5-1|TRBJ1-4
CASSLTATNEKRFF
>12|TRBV7-2|TRBJ2-3
CVSSPTKDTQYF
>17|TRBV6-1|TRBJ2-3
CASSTGLAGGLTDTQYF
>11|TRBV20-1|TRBJ2-7
CSAREDHEQYF
>14|TRBV12-3/TRBV12-4|TRBJ2-7
CASSSRDRHYEQYF
>16|TRBV18|TRBJ2-5
CASSPRTSGAQETQYF
>14|TRBV12-3/TRBV12-4|TRBJ1-2
CASSFLGSVYGYTF
>15|TRBV18|TRBJ2-7
CASSPSRGQSYEQYF
>15|TRBV10-3|TRBJ1-3
CAISAQGLSGNTIYF
>13|TRBV24-1|TRBJ2-1
CATSEDRDNEQFF
>14|TRBV2|TRBJ2-4
CASGRQGDKNIQYF
>15|TRBV10-3|TRBJ1-4
CAIRATGTAEEKLFF
>15|TRBV9|TRBJ2-3
CASSVLAGGADTQYF
>13|TRBV14|TRBJ1-5
CASSGSGNQPQHF
>15|TRBV29-1|.
CSVTGTSGSNNEQYF
>16|TRBV3-1|TRBJ2-3
CASSQDGMGSTDTQYF
>13|TRBV20-1|TRBJ1-4
CSARERGREKLFF
>15|TRBV9|TRBJ2-5
CASSPQTSGQETQYF
>15|TRBV20-1|TRBJ2-5
CSASTRGDAQETQYF
>13|TRBV29-1|TRBJ2-7
CSAIGQPPYEQYF
>16|TRBV5-1|TRBJ1-1
CASSTDRGLGDTEAFF
>15|TRBV5-1|TRBJ2-3
CASSYRGASTDTQYF